This record covers a single TCR beta chain. Its matching antigen is unknown. This entry belongs to a study of human T cells and chemical hapten exposure. Study-wide background: The study sensitized with 2% DPC on an approximately 2 cm by approximately 2 cm patch of upper inner arm skin. Study outcomes and limitations: The formation of large CDR3 similarity clusters by expanded TCRs significantly exceeded that of controls.

Per the germline V gene, CDR1 is SNHLY and CDR2 is FYNNEI. V lost 6 bases and J lost 6; bases outside the gene matches: 4. CDR3 length: 14 amino acids. Within the library, unique molecular identifiers were attached to each individual cDNA molecule. Authors' analysis steps: Samples held a median of 95,638 TCRs, range about 23,224–700,000. From the RACE reads, TCRdb called clonotypes with MiXCR, one entry per CDR3 protein. These V and J calls originate from TCRdb's pipeline instead of the authors' own analysis. The top ten clones hold 1.6% of a sample with nearly 110,000 distinct CDR3 sequences, around 10% of them seen once. Documented time point: pre-sensitization, week 0. Treatment reported: therapeutic diphenylcyclopropenone sensitization with weekly scalp DPC.

The TCR comes from a woman aged 45-60 years with alopecia areata. Some clones in this sample may be carry-over from other donors' samples. This chain uses TRBV2 with TRBJ2-1; 11 nucleotides line up with TRBD2. The input for sequencing was whole blood, taken in connection with sensitization to the hapten diphenylcyclopropenone (DPC). This CDR3 reads CASSPGTSGNEQFF. In DNA, the CDR3 is TGTGCCAGCAGCCCCGGGACTAGCGGCAATGAGCAGTTCTTC.